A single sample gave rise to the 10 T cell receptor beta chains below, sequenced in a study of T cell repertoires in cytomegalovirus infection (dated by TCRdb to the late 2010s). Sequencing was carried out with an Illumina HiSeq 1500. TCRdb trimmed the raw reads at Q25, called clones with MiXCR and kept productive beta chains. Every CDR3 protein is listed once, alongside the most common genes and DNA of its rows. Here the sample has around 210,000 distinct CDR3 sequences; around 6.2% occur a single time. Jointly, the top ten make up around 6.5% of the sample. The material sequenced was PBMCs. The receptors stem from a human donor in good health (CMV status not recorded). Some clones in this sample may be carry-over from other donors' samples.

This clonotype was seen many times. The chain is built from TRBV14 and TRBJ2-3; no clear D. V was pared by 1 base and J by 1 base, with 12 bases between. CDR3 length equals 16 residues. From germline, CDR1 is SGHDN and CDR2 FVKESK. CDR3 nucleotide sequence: TGTGCCAGCAGCCAAGTTGGGAACAGCCGCACAGATACGCAGTATTTT. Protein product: CASSQVGNSRTDTQYF.

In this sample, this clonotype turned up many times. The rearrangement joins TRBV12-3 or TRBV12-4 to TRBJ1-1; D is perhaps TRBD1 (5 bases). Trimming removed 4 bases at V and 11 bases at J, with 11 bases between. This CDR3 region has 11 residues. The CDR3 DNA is TGTGCCAGCAGTTACGGGGCCGAGGCTTTCTTT. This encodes CASSYGAEAFF.

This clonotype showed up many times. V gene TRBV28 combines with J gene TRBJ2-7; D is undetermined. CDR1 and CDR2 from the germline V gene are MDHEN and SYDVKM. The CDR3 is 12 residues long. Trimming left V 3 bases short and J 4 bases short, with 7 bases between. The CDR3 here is CASSFEVYEQYF. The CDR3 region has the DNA TGTGCCAGCAGTTTTGAAGTTTACGAGCAGTACTTC.

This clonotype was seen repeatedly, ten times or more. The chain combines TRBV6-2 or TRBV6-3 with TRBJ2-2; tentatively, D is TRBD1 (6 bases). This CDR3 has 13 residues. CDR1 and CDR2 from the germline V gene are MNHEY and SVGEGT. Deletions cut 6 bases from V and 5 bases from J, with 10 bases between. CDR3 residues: CASSSTGTGELFF. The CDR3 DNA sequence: TGTGCCAGCAGCTCAACAGGGACCGGGGAGCTGTTTTTT.

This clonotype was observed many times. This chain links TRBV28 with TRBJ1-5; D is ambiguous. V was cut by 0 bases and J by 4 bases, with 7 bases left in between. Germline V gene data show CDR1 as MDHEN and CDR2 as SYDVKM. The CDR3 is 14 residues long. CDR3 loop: CASSLWGDNQPQHF. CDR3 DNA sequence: TGTGCCAGCAGTTTATGGGGTGATAATCAGCCCCAGCATTTT.

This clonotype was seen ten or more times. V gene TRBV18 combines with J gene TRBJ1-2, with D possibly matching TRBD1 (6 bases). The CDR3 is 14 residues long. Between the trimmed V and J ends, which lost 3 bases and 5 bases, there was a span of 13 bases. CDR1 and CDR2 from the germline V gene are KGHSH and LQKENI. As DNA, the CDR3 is TGTGCCAGCTCACCGGCCAGGGGAGAATATGGCTACACCTTC. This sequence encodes CASSPARGEYGYTF.

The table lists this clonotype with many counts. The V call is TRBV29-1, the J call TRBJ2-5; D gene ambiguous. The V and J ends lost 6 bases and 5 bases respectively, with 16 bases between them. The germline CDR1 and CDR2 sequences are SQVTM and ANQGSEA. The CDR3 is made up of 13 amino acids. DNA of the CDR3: TGCAGCGTCGGACGGAATGATCGGGAGACCCAGTACTTC. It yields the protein CSVGRNDRETQYF.

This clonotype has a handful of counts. The DNA of the CDR3 is TGTGCCAGCACGTCGGGACATATTAGCTCCTATAATTCACCCCTCCACTTT. Protein sequence: CASTSGHISSYNSPLHF. The chain has TRBV2 and TRBJ1-6; TRBD1 might be the D (6 bases). V lost 7 bases and J 0 bases, leaving 16 bases between the germline ends. CDR1 and CDR2 from the germline V gene are SNHLY and FYNNEI. This CDR3 comprises 17 residues.

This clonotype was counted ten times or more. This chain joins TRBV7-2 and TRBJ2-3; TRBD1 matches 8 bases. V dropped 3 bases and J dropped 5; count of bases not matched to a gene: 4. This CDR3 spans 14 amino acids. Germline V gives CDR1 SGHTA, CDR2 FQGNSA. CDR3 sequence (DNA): TGTGCCAGCAGCTTCACAGGGGGAGTAGATACGCAGTATTTT. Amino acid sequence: CASSFTGGVDTQYF. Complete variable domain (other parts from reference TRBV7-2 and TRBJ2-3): GAGVSQSPSNKVTEKGKDVELRCDPISGHTALYWYRQSLGQGLEFLIYFQGNSAPDKSGLPSDRFSAERTGGSVSTLTIQRTQQEDSAVYLCASSFTGGVDTQYFGPGTRLTVL.

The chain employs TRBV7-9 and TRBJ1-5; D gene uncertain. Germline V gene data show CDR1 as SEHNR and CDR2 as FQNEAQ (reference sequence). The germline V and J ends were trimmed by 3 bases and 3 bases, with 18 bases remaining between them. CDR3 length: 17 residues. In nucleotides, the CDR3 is TGTGCCAGCAGCTTTATCCCCTTAGACGGCATCAATCAGCCCCAGCATTTT. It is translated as CASSFIPLDGINQPQHF.